The clone carrying this T cell receptor (beta chain) was counted only a few times. Its antigen is not known. PCR primers comprised 60 Vbeta and 13 Jbeta primers. Data came from immunoSEQ multiplex PCR; TCRdb stores just in-frame clones and leaves some out. The sample has some 190,000 clones, 82% seen once. These data originate in a study of cytomegalovirus exposure and HLA in healthy donors. Whole-study findings and limits: According to reports, the classifier identified cytomegalovirus status with high specificity and sensitivity.

CDR3 size: 15 residues. In germline, CDR1 is SGHNT, CDR2 YENEEA. Trimming took off 6 bases at V and 0 bases at J, with 14 bases between the two ends. The sequence was obtained from a man aged 35 to 55 in good health and CMV-seronegative. V gene TRBV11-3 combines with J gene TRBJ1-1, with a weak D call TRBD1 (5 bases). The specimen was PBMCs. CDR3 in amino acids: CASRSARGVNTEAFF. The CDR3 region has the DNA TGTGCCAGCAGGTCCGCAAGGGGCGTGAACACTGAAGCTTTCTTT.